The rows below give T cell receptor beta chains drawn from one sample of a study of T cell responses to AZD1222 COVID-19 vaccine. Measured with immunoSEQ multiplex PCR; TCRdb has only the in-frame clones, and not every one. The table has about 110,000 clones, more than 75% seen once. This specimen was peripheral blood, taken 28 days after the second AZD1222 dose. The receptor source for this set is an adult who received the AZD1222 COVID-19 vaccine. CDR3s include the opening cysteine and the closing phenylalanine or tryptophan. The D gene is left open where the match is weak. Size is stated for part of the rows, as once, few or many counts, or as a class when the clone is expanded.

TRBV7-2	NA	NA	TRBJ1-3	CASSFWGVGNTIYF	TGTGCCAGCAGCTTTTGGGGGGTTGGAAACACCATATATTTT
TRBV5-1	NA	NA	TRBJ2-3	CASSPPWRGGTDTQYF	TGCGCCAGCAGTCCCCCCTGGCGAGGGGGCACAGATACGCAGTATTTT
TRBV7-9	NA	NA	TRBJ2-3	CASRQGGSTDTQYF	TGTGCCAGCAGACAAGGGGGGAGCACAGATACGCAGTATTTT
TRBV11-2	NA	NA	TRBJ2-1	CASSKRHGGSSYNEQFF	TGTGCCAGCAGCAAAAGACACGGCGGGTCGTCCTACAATGAGCAGTTCTTC
TRBV2	NA	TRBD2	TRBJ2-2	CASSELAGVPGELFF	TGTGCCAGCAGTGAACTAGCGGGAGTTCCCGGGGAGCTGTTTTTT
TRBV27	NA	NA	TRBJ2-1	CASSSHNEQFF	TGTGCCAGCAGTTCCCACAATGAGCAGTTCTTC
TRBV5-8	NA	NA	TRBJ2-2	CASSWGQAGDTGELFF	TGTGCCAGCAGCTGGGGACAGGCGGGGGACACCGGGGAGCTGTTTTTT
TRBV28	NA	NA	TRBJ2-1	CASKGIRRDNEQFF	TGTGCCAGCAAGGGCATTCGACGGGACAATGAGCAGTTCTTC
TRBV10-3	once	TRBD2	TRBJ2-1	CAIIGTSGGGTNEQFF	TGTGCCATCATTGGGACTAGCGGGGGGGGCACGAATGAGCAGTTCTTC
TRBV6-5	NA	NA	TRBJ1-1	CASRPSHILNTEAFF	TGTGCCAGCCGGCCATCGCATATATTGAACACTGAAGCTTTCTTT
TRBV12-3/TRBV12-4	NA	NA	TRBJ1-3	CASSLAGGHTIYF	TGTGCCAGCAGTTTAGCTGGGGGACACACCATATATTTT
TRBV28	NA	NA	TRBJ2-7	CASSLTGREQYF	TGTGCCAGCAGTTTAACGGGGCGCGAGCAGTACTTC
TRBV7-8	NA	TRBD2	TRBJ2-5	CASSSPFPSGGIQETQYF	TGTGCCAGCAGCTCCCCGTTCCCTAGCGGGGGAATCCAAGAGACCCAGTACTTC
TRBV6-2/TRBV6-3	NA	NA	TRBJ2-3	CASSRLYGGSTDTQYF	TGTGCCAGCAGTCGGTTGTACGGCGGAAGCACAGATACGCAGTATTTT
TRBV6-5	NA	NA	TRBJ2-3	CASSQMGVRTDTQYF	TGTGCCAGCAGCCAAATGGGGGTTCGAACAGATACGCAGTATTTT
TRBV9	NA	TRBD1	TRBJ2-7	CASIETGGYEQYF	TGTGCCAGCATCGAGACAGGGGGCTACGAGCAGTACTTC
TRBV25-1	NA	NA	TRBJ2-2	CASSESSETGELFF	TGTGCCAGCAGTGAATCCTCGGAAACCGGGGAGCTGTTTTTT
TRBV5-1	NA	NA	TRBJ2-2	CASSLNSFGGTGELFF	TGCGCCAGCAGCTTGAATAGTTTCGGTGGGACCGGGGAGCTGTTTTTT
TRBV27	NA	NA	TRBJ1-2	CASSLSVDYGYTF	TGTGCCAGCAGTTTGTCTGTGGACTATGGCTACACCTTC
TRBV4-2	few	NA	TRBJ2-7	CASSQEQGYEQYF	TGTGCCAGCAGCCAAGAACAGGGTTACGAGCAGTACTTC
TRBV7-9	NA	NA	TRBJ1-2	CASSGGSQTYGYTF	TGTGCCAGCAGCGGTGGTTCCCAGACCTATGGCTACACCTTC
TRBV12-3/TRBV12-4	NA	NA	TRBJ2-2	CASSITGSRELFF	TGTGCCAGCAGCATTACAGGGAGTAGGGAGCTGTTTTTT
TRBV6-5	NA	NA	TRBJ1-5	CASRSPGGNQPQHF	TGTGCCAGCAGGTCCCCAGGAGGCAATCAGCCCCAGCATTTT
TRBV19	NA	TRBD1	TRBJ2-4	CASNNRGEAKNIQYF	TGTGCCAGTAACAACAGGGGGGAAGCCAAAAACATTCAGTACTTC
TRBV28	NA	TRBD1	TRBJ2-7	CASSPPGTGSHEQYF	TGTGCCAGCAGTCCCCCCGGGACAGGGTCCCACGAGCAGTACTTC
TRBV7-2	NA	NA	TRBJ1-1	CASSLLGMNTEAFF	TGTGCCAGCAGCTTACTAGGAATGAACACTGAAGCTTTCTTT
TRBV7-3	NA	NA	TRBJ1-5	CASSLRPGRSNQPQHF	TGTGCCAGCAGCTTAAGGCCAGGGAGATCTAATCAGCCCCAGCATTTT
TRBV7-3	few	NA	TRBJ2-1	CASSPLGSGFYSGEQFF	TGTGCCAGCAGCCCTTTAGGAAGCGGGTTTTATAGTGGTGAGCAGTTCTTC
TRBV18	NA	NA	TRBJ1-1	CASSPTANTEAFF	TGTGCCAGCTCACCCACAGCGAACACTGAAGCTTTCTTT
TRBV19	NA	NA	TRBJ2-7	CASSRSNGQTYEQYF	TGTGCCAGTAGTCGAAGCAATGGCCAGACTTACGAGCAGTACTTC
TRBV28	NA	TRBD1	TRBJ1-5	CASSTPGQGYSEPQHF	TGTGCCAGCAGTACCCCCGGACAGGGGTATAGTGAGCCCCAGCATTTT
TRBV5-1	NA	NA	TRBJ1-1	CASGERDNTEAFF	TGCGCCAGCGGTGAACGGGACAACACTGAAGCTTTCTTT
TRBV9	NA	TRBD1	TRBJ1-2	CASSATGGRGYTF	TGTGCCAGCAGCGCGACAGGGGGCAGAGGCTACACCTTC
TRBV18	NA	TRBD2	TRBJ2-3	CASSPGTSGGAGLRTDTQYF	TGTGCCAGCTCACCGGGGACTAGCGGGGGGGCCGGCTTGAGAACAGATACGCAGTATTTT
TRBV10-3	few	TRBD2	TRBJ2-2	CAISTRGLAGGPTGELFF	TGTGCCATCAGTACGAGGGGACTAGCGGGAGGGCCCACCGGGGAGCTGTTTTTT
TRBV19	NA	NA	TRBJ1-1	CASSFRVGTEAFF	TGTGCCAGTAGTTTCAGGGTGGGCACTGAAGCTTTCTTT
TRBV6-4	NA	NA	TRBJ2-3	CASSDSGSLGADTQYF	TGTGCCAGCAGTGACTCAGGAAGTCTAGGTGCAGATACGCAGTATTTT
TRBV4-1	NA	NA	TRBJ2-7	CASSQVYRNTYEQYF	TGCGCCAGCAGCCAAGTGTACAGGAACACCTACGAGCAGTACTTC
TRBV30	once	NA	TRBJ2-5	CAWKTSREETQYF	TGTGCCTGGAAGACCTCAAGAGAAGAGACCCAGTACTTC
TRBV7-3	NA	NA	TRBJ2-1	CASSPGYRDEQFF	TGTGCCAGCAGCCCCGGATATAGGGATGAGCAGTTCTTC
TRBV7-2	NA	NA	TRBJ1-1	CASSFAVNTEAFF	TGTGCCAGCAGCTTCGCAGTCAACACTGAAGCTTTCTTT
TRBV12-3/TRBV12-4	NA	NA	TRBJ2-7	CASSFRATYEQYF	TGTGCCAGCAGTTTCCGGGCCACCTACGAGCAGTACTTC
TRBV18	NA	NA	TRBJ1-4	CASSPPPRGATNEKLFF	TGTGCCAGCTCACCACCTCCCCGGGGTGCAACTAATGAAAAACTGTTTTTT
TRBV28	NA	NA	TRBJ1-5	CASSLTGEGNQPQHF	TGTGCCAGCAGTTTAACGGGGGAGGGCAATCAGCCCCAGCATTTT
TRBV9	NA	NA	TRBJ2-7	CASSADGDYEQYF	TGTGCCAGCAGCGCGGACGGGGACTACGAGCAGTACTTC
TRBV4-1	few	NA	TRBJ1-1	CASRMNTEAFF	TGCGCCAGCAGAATGAACACTGAAGCTTTCTTT
TRBV6-4	NA	NA	TRBJ2-3	CASSADYTDTQYF	TGTGCCAGCAGTGCCGACTACACAGATACGCAGTATTTT
TRBV6-2/TRBV6-3	once	TRBD2	TRBJ2-7	CASSYAREGFNEQYF	TGTGCCAGCAGTTACGCACGGGAGGGCTTCAACGAGCAGTACTTC
TRBV4-3	NA	TRBD1	TRBJ1-3	CASSQGTGLDTIYF	TGCGCCAGCAGCCAAGGGACAGGGTTGGACACCATATATTTT
TRBV7-9	NA	NA	TRBJ1-2	CASSLYRPDDGGYTF	TGTGCCAGCAGCCTCTACCGGCCGGATGATGGGGGCTACACCTTC
TRBV7-2	NA	TRBD1	TRBJ2-7	CASSLGDRSRYEQYF	TGTGCCAGCAGCTTAGGGGACAGGAGTCGCTACGAGCAGTACTTC
TRBV11-2	once	TRBD2	TRBJ2-5	CASSSGTRGGQETQYF	TGTGCCAGCAGCTCGGGGACTAGAGGAGGGCAAGAGACCCAGTACTTC
TRBV7-2	NA	TRBD2	TRBJ2-5	CASSLGTSSQETQYF	TGTGCCAGCAGCTTAGGGACTAGCTCGCAAGAGACCCAGTACTTC
TRBV3-1/TRBV3-2	NA	TRBD1	TRBJ1-1	CASSQEGTGGNTEAFF	TGTGCCAGCAGCCAAGAAGGGACAGGGGGAAACACTGAAGCTTTCTTT
TRBV10-3	NA	TRBD1	TRBJ1-6	CAISEQGNNSPLHF	TGTGCCATCAGTGAACAGGGGAATAATTCACCCCTCCACTTT
TRBV13	NA	NA	TRBJ1-1	CASSLLGGGRRVNTEAFF	TGTGCCAGCAGCTTACTCGGTGGGGGTCGACGGGTTAACACTGAAGCTTTCTTT
TRBV7-2	NA	NA	TRBJ2-1	CASQSGGGINYNEQFF	TGTGCCAGCCAAAGCGGTGGCGGCATCAATTACAATGAGCAGTTCTTC